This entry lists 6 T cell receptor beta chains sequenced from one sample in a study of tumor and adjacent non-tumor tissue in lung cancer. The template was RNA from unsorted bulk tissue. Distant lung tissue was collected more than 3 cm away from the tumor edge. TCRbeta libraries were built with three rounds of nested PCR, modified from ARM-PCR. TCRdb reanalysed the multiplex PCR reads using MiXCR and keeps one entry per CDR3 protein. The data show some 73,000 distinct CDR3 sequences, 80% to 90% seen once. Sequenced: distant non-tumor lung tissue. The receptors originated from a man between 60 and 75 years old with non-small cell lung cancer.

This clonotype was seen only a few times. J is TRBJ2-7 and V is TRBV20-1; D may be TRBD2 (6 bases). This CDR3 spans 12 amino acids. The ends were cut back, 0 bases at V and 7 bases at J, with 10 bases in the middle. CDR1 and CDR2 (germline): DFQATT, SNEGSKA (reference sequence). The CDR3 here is CSARENGGEQYF. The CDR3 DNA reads TGCAGTGCTAGAGAGAACGGGGGTGAGCAGTACTTC.

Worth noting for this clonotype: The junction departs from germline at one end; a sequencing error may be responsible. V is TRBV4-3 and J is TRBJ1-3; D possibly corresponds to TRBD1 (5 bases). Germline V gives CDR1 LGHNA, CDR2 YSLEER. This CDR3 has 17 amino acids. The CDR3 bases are TGCGCCAACAGCCAATCCAGGGCATCCCTCTCTGCAAACACCATATATTTT. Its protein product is CANSQSRASLSANTIYF.

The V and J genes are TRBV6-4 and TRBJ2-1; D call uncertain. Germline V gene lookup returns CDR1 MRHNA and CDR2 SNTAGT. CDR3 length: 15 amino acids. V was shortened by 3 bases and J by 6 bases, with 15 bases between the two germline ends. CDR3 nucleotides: TGTGCCAGCAGTGAGGGCCCATGGGAAGTCAATGAGCAGTTCTTC. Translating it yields CASSEGPWEVNEQFF.

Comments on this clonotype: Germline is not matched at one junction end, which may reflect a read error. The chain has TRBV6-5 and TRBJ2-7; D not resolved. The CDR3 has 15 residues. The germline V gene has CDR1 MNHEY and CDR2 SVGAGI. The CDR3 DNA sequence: TGTGCCAGCAGTTACACACCCGCAAGCTCCTACCAGCAGTACTTC. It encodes CASSYTPASSYQQYF.

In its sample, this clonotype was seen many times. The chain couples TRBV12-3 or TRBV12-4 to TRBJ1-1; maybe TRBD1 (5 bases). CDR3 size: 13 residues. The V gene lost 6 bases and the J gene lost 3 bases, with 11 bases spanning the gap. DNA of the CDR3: TGTGCCAGCAGCAGGGCCCGGGACACTGAAGCTTTCTTT. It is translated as CASSRARDTEAFF.

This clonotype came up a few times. Here the CDR3 reads CAIKRSPVYEQYF. CDR3 in DNA: TGTGCCATCAAGAGATCCCCTGTCTACGAGCAGTACTTC. The rearrangement links TRBV10-3 to TRBJ2-7; no reliable D call. Germline V gene lookup returns CDR1 ENHRY and CDR2 SYGVKD. The V end was cut by 7 bases, the J end by 3 bases, with 13 bases between. There are 13 residues in the CDR3.